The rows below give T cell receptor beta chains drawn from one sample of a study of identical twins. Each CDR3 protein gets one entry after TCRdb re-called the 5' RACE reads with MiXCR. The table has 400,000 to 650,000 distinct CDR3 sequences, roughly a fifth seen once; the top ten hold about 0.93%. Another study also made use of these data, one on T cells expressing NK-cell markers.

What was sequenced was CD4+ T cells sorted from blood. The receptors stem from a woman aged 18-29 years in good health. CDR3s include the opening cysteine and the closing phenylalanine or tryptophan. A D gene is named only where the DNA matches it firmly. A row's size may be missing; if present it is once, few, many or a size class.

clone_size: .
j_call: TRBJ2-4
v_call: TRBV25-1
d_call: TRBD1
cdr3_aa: CASSESDRDSNIQYF
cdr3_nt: TGTGCCAGCAGTGAATCAGACAGGGATTCAAACATTCAGTACTTC

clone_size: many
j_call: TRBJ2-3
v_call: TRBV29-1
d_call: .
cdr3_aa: CSVRSTDTQYF
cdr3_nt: TGCAGCGTACGGAGCACAGATACGCAGTATTTT

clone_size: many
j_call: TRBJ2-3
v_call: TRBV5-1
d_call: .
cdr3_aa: CASSLGRADTQYF
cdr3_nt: TGCGCCAGCAGCTTAGGTAGAGCAGATACGCAGTATTTT

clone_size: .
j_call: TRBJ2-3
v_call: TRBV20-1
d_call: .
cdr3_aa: CSAVLGQDTQYF
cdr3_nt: TGCAGTGCTGTCCTGGGGCAAGATACGCAGTATTTT

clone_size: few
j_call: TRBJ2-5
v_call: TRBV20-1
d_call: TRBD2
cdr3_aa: CSARLLAGGETQYF
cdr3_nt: TGCAGTGCTAGGCTACTAGCGGGGGGGGAGACCCAGTACTTC

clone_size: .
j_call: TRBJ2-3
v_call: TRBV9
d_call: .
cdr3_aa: CASSVAGPDTDTQYF
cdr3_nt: TGTGCCAGCAGCGTAGCGGGGCCCGATACCGATACGCAGTATTTT

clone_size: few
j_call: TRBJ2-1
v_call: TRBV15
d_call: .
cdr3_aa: CATSRDADSSEQFF
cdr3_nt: TGTGCCACCAGCAGAGATGCGGATTCGAGTGAGCAGTTCTTC

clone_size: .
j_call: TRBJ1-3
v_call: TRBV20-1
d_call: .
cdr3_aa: CSARASRGVSGNTIYF
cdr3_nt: TGCAGTGCTAGAGCATCACGGGGGGTTTCTGGAAACACCATATATTTT

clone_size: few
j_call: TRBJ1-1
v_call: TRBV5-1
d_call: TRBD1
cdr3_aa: CASSQGQGTGNTEAFF
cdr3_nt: TGCGCCAGCAGCCAGGGACAGGGAACTGGGAACACTGAAGCTTTCTTT

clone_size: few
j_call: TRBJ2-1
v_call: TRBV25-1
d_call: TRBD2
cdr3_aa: CASSGWRGTDNEQFF
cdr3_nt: TGTGCCAGCAGTGGGTGGCGGGGGACCGACAATGAGCAGTTCTTC

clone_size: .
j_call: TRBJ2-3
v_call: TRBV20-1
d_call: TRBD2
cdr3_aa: CSARDGGRKGSTDTQYF
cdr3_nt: TGCAGTGCTAGAGATGGCGGGAGGAAGGGGAGCACAGATACGCAGTATTTT

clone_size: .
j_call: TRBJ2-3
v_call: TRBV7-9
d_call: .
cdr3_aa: CASSPRSDTQYF
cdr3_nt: TGTGCCAGCAGCCCCCGTTCAGATACGCAGTATTTT

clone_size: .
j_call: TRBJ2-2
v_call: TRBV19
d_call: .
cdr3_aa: CASSGQFTGELFF
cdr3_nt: TGTGCCAGTAGCGGACAGTTTACCGGGGAGCTGTTTTTT

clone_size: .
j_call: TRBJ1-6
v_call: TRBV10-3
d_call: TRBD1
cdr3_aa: CAINQGGVGNSPLHF
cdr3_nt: TGTGCCATCAATCAGGGGGGCGTTGGGAATTCACCCCTCCACTTT

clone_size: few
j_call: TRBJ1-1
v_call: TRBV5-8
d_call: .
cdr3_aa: CASSLEPQNEAFF
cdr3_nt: TGTGCCAGCAGCTTGGAGCCGCAGAATGAAGCTTTCTTT

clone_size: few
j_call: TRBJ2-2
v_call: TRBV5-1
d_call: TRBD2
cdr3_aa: CASSLSLAGVRELFF
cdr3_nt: TGCGCCAGCAGCTTGTCACTAGCGGGAGTAAGGGAGCTGTTTTTT

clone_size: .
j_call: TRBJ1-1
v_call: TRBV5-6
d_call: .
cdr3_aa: CASGPRVLCTEAFF
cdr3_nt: TGTGCCAGCGGCCCCAGGGTCCTCTGCACTGAAGCTTTCTTT

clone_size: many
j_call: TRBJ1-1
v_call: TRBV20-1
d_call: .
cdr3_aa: CSAGAPNTEAFF
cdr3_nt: TGCAGTGCTGGCGCCCCGAACACTGAAGCTTTCTTT

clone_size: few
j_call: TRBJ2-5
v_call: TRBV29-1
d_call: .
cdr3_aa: CSVARKGLVETQYF
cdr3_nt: TGCAGCGTTGCCAGAAAGGGGCTAGTAGAGACCCAGTACTTC

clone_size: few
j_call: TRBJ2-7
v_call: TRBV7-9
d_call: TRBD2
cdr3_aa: CASSLAQGGTSSYEQYF
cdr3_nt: TGTGCCAGCAGCTTAGCGCAGGGAGGGACTAGCTCCTACGAGCAGTACTTC

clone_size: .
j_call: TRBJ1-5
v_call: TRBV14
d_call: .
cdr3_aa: CASRSLGSGQPQHF
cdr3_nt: TGTGCCAGCAGATCCTTAGGGTCAGGACAGCCCCAGCATTTT

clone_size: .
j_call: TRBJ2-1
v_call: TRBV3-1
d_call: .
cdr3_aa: CASSQRGGSHAEQFF
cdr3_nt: TGTGCCAGCAGCCAACGTGGGGGGAGCCACGCTGAGCAGTTCTTC

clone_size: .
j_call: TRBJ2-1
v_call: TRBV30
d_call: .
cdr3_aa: CAWSLIGVRYNEQFF
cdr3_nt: TGTGCCTGGAGTTTAATAGGGGTTAGGTACAATGAGCAGTTCTTC

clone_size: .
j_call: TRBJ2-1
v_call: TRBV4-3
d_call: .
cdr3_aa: CASSPHLLDGNEQFF
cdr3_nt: TGCGCCAGCAGCCCGCATTTGCTAGATGGTAATGAGCAGTTCTTC

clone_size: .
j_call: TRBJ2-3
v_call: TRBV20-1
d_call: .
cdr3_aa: CSASKTLSRDTQYF
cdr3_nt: TGCAGTGCTAGTAAGACCTTAAGTCGAGATACGCAGTATTTT

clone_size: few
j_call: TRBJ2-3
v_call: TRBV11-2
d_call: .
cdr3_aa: CASSSTLFTGTPHLGDTQYF
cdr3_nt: TGTGCCAGCAGCTCTACCTTGTTTACCGGGACCCCACATCTCGGGGATACGCAGTATTTT